Described below is a single TCR beta chain sequence and its context. These data belong to a study of blood T cell repertoires in COVID-19. Whole-study context: PBMCs, B-cell-depleted T cells, or T cells were the source of the cDNA or gDNA that made up the material.

CDR3 length equals 14 residues. The germline V gene encodes CDR1 LNHDA and CDR2 SQIVND (reference sequence). V lost 7 bases, J lost 1 base, and 14 bases lay in between. Per the original methods: Quantification of nucleated cells was approximated via reference gene primer amplification. Some clones are missing from TCRdb's copy, which holds only in-frame ones; the method was immunoSEQ multiplex PCR. For V, J and clone size, that table is used; D and trimming come from the DNA. The repertoire includes 30,000 or so clones, 83% of them detected once, and approximately 3.7% sits in the top ten. J is TRBJ2-7 and V is TRBV19; D gene ambiguous. Sequenced: peripheral blood. The source of this sequence is a man aged 50-60 years with acute or convalescent COVID-19. Here the CDR3 reads CASTLGHGSYEQYF. CDR3 nucleotides: TGTGCCAGTACCCTTGGTCACGGTTCCTACGAGCAGTACTTC.